The clone carrying this T cell receptor beta chain was counted a single time. Time point indicated: blood 2 weeks post-SBRT. Treatment in this sample: 15 Gy SBRT to primary tumor, nephrectomy 4 weeks later. These data originate in a study of radiation and T cells in renal cell carcinoma. The protocol was immunoSEQ multiplex PCR, while the TCRdb copy is restricted to in-frame clones and leaves out a portion. The table includes tens of thousands of clones, about 86% detected once. The receptor's source is a woman between 50 and 59 years old with renal cell carcinoma. Source: blood, taken from a patient whose treatment included radiotherapy and nephrectomy.

For the CDR3, the DNA is TGCAGCGTTGCGGATAGCAATCAGCCCCAGCATTTT. As protein: CSVADSNQPQHF. V usage is TRBV29-1 and J usage is TRBJ1-5; D remains ambiguous. V gave up 4 bases and J gave up 0 bases, with 4 bases separating them. CDR1 and CDR2 (germline): SQVTM, ANQGSEA. This CDR3 is 12 amino acids long.